One and the same sample provided the 21 T cell receptor beta chains below, sequenced in a study of T cell clonotyping in hematopoietic cell transplantation. Time point noted: recipient sample about 28 days before transplant, after cytoreduction. Libraries were prepared by immunoSEQ multiplex PCR; TCRdb keeps only in-frame clonotypes and omits some of them. This table holds roughly 30,000 clones, roughly 91% found once. Source: peripheral blood mononuclear cells, taken before stem cell transplant. The receptors derive from a middle-aged man with acute myeloid leukemia. Some clones in this sample may be carry-over from other donors' samples.

The rearrangement links TRBV7-8 to TRBJ1-1; D unresolved. Germline values: CDR1 SGHVS, CDR2 FQNEAQ. Trimming shortened V by 1 base and J by 0 bases, and 15 bases separated the two germline ends. The CDR3 loop spans 17 amino acids. CDR3: CASSLGGPRLMNTEAFF. The CDR3 coding sequence is TGTGCCAGCAGCTTAGGAGGCCCCAGGCTAATGAACACTGAAGCTTTCTTT.

J is TRBJ2-3 and V is TRBV29-1; TRBD2 matches at 7 bases. Germline CDR1 reads SQVTM; CDR2 reads ANQGSEA. CDR3 size: 13 residues. With V trimmed by 7 bases and J by 3 bases, 7 bases remained unmatched. In DNA, the CDR3 is TGCAGCGCCCGGGGGGATCAGACAGATACGCAGTATTTT. Protein product: CSARGDQTDTQYF.

The chain uses TRBV6-1 and TRBJ2-7; no definite D call. Trimming left V 5 bases short and J 1 base short, with 12 bases between. The germline V gene encodes CDR1 MNHNS and CDR2 SASEGT. The CDR3 totals 14 residues. The chain's CDR3 is CASSIRTVSYEQYF. DNA for the CDR3: TGTGCCAGCAGTATACGGACGGTTTCCTACGAGCAGTACTTC.

V is TRBV5-6 and J is TRBJ1-1, with TRBD1 identical over 10 bases. Trimming cost V 3 bases and J 4 bases; bases outside gene matches: 6. Germline CDR1 is SGHDT and CDR2 is YYEEEE. CDR3 size: 15 residues. CDR3 loop: CASSSPGQGPTEAFF. DNA for the CDR3: TGTGCCAGCAGCTCCCCGGGACAGGGGCCCACTGAAGCTTTCTTT. Looking up the rest from reference TRBV5-6 and TRBJ1-1 gives the full variable domain: DAGVTQSPTHLIKTRGQQVTLRCSPKSGHDTVSWYQQALGQGPQFIFQYYEEEERQRGNFPDRFSGHQFPNYSSELNVNALLLGDSALYLCASSSPGQGPTEAFFGQGTRLTVV.

This sequence joins TRBV30 and TRBJ2-2; D is uncertain. There are 12 residues in the CDR3. The germline CDR1 and CDR2 sequences are GTSNPN and SVGIG (reference sequence). The V end lost 0 bases, the J end lost 6 bases, and 5 bases lay between the germline ends. CDR3 coding DNA: TGTGCCTGGAGTGTCAACGCCGGGGAGCTGTTTTTT. Its protein is CAWSVNAGELFF.

J is TRBJ2-3 and V is TRBV7-2; 7 bases agree with TRBD1. CDR1 and CDR2 from the germline V gene are SGHTA and FQGNSA. The CDR3 length is 15 residues. V lost 5 bases and J lost 0; bases outside the gene matches: 5. In DNA form, the CDR3 reads TGTGCCAGCAGCGCCGGGACAGCTAGCACAGATACGCAGTATTTT. Its protein product is CASSAGTASTDTQYF.

The chain joins TRBV7-2 to TRBJ2-1; D gene uncertain. CDR1 and CDR2 (germline): SGHTA, FQGNSA. The length of the CDR3 is 12 residues. V lost 4 bases, J lost 5 bases, and 6 bases lay in between. This CDR3 is CASSSWDNEQFF. The CDR3 nucleotides read TGTGCCAGCAGCTCATGGGACAATGAGCAGTTCTTC.

The chain is built from TRBV30 and TRBJ2-3; 13 positions match TRBD2. The CDR3 has 16 residues. J was trimmed by 6 bases and V by 4 bases; bases with no gene match: 10. Germline lookup yields CDR1 GTSNPN and CDR2 SVGIG (reference sequence). CDR3 in amino acids: CAWTPTTSGGWDTQYF. The DNA for the CDR3 is TGTGCCTGGACTCCGACGACTAGCGGGGGGTGGGATACGCAGTATTTT.

V gene TRBV13 combines with J gene TRBJ2-3; D is uncertain. V gave up 5 bases and J gave up 1 base, with 10 bases separating them. Per the germline V gene, CDR1 is PRHDT and CDR2 is FYEKMQ (reference sequence). CDR3 length equals 14 residues. The CDR3 sequence is CASSLRPGTDTQYF. In DNA, the CDR3 is TGTGCCAGCAGCCTTCGCCCGGGCACAGATACGCAGTATTTT.

This clone showed up just once. The chain has TRBV6-5 and TRBJ2-2; D could derive from TRBD1 or TRBD2 (5 bases each). Trimming removed 0 bases at V and 3 bases at J, with 8 bases between. Germline loops: CDR1 MNHEY, CDR2 SVGAGI. The CDR3 length is 15 residues. Here the CDR3 reads CASSYSRGDTGELFF. CDR3 in DNA: TGTGCCAGCAGTTACTCCCGGGGCGACACCGGGGAGCTGTTTTTT.

V gene TRBV6-4 combines with J gene TRBJ2-3; D remains unclear. The germline V and J ends were trimmed by 6 bases and 5 bases, with 18 bases remaining between them. Germline V gene sequence: CDR1 MRHNA, CDR2 SNTAGT. This CDR3 spans 15 amino acids. The chain's CDR3 is CASSPRGGLGDTQYF. Here the CDR3 DNA reads TGTGCCAGCAGCCCCCGAGGTGGATTGGGAGATACGCAGTATTTT.

The chain recombines TRBV6-5 with TRBJ2-7, with D tentatively TRBD1 (5 bases). V lost 5 bases and J 5 bases, leaving 13 bases between the germline ends. The length of the CDR3 is 13 residues. CDR1 is MNHEY, CDR2 SVGAGI, per germline. The CDR3 loop reads CASSKGLDDEQYF. CDR3 nucleotide sequence: TGTGCCAGCAGTAAGGGGCTCGACGACGAGCAGTACTTC.

V usage is TRBV9 and J usage is TRBJ1-1, with unresolved D. Germline CDR1 and CDR2: SGDLS and YYNGEE. Trimming stripped 2 bases from V and 3 bases from J, with 8 bases between. The CDR3 consists of 13 residues. For the CDR3, the DNA is TGTGCCAGCAGCGTTCTTGGGGACACTGAAGCTTTCTTT. Translation: CASSVLGDTEAFF.

The rearrangement joins TRBV28 to TRBJ2-7; weak D call: TRBD1 (5 bases). CDR3 size: 15 residues. Germline values: CDR1 MDHEN, CDR2 SYDVKM. Trimming took 3 bases from V and 0 from J, leaving 12 bases between them. The CDR3 loop reads CASSLTVPSSYEQYF. The CDR3 DNA reads as TGTGCCAGCAGTTTGACAGTTCCTAGCTCCTACGAGCAGTACTTC. Using reference TRBV28 and TRBJ2-7 for the parts outside the CDR3, the full variable domain is DVKVTQSSRYLVKRTGEKVFLECVQDMDHENMFWYRQDPGLGLRLIYFSYDVKMKEKGDIPEGYSVSREKKERFSLILESASTNQTSMYLCASSLTVPSSYEQYFGPGTRLTVT.

The chain has TRBV5-1 and TRBJ2-1; the match to TRBD2 covers 7 bases. V was pared by 2 bases and J by 2 bases, with 4 bases of the junction left unmatched. The germline V gene has CDR1 SGHRS and CDR2 YFSETQ. This CDR3 comprises 15 residues. This chain's CDR3 is CASSFSGSAYNEQFF. The CDR3 region has the DNA TGCGCCAGCAGCTTTAGCGGGTCCGCCTACAATGAGCAGTTCTTC.

CDR3 bases: TGTGCCAGCAGTTACGAGGCGTCCTACGAGCAGTACTTC. Protein sequence: CASSYEASYEQYF. The V gene is TRBV6-5, the J gene TRBJ2-7; no definite D call. Germline V CDR1 and CDR2: MNHEY, SVGAGI. The CDR3 runs to 13 residues. V gave up 2 bases and J gave up 1 base, with 6 bases separating them.

The chain recombines TRBV4-3 with TRBJ2-7; possible D gene TRBD1, 6 bases. CDR1 is LGHNA, CDR2 YSLEER, per germline. This CDR3 is 16 amino acids long. V dropped 0 bases and J dropped 2 bases, with 14 bases sitting between them. The CDR3, as DNA: TGCGCCAGCAGCCAAGATCGGACAGCGTATACCTACGAGCAGTACTTC. Translating gives CASSQDRTAYTYEQYF.

V usage is TRBV6-1 and J usage is TRBJ2-1, with 11 bases that match TRBD2. The ends lost 10 bases at V and 8 bases at J; junction bases unmatched: 13. The CDR3 spans 15 residues. Germline CDR1 MNHNS, CDR2 SASEGT. The CDR3, as DNA: TGTGCCACCCGTGGGCGACTAGCGGGGTGGGATGAGCAGTTCTTC. Translating gives CATRGRLAGWDEQFF.

V gene TRBV28 combines with J gene TRBJ1-5, with 9 bases identical to TRBD1. The CDR3 is made up of 15 amino acids. CDR1 MDHEN and CDR2 SYDVKM come from the germline V gene. Trimming cost V 10 bases and J 6 bases; bases outside gene matches: 13. CDR3 in amino acids: CATEPTGGGSQPQHF. CDR3 DNA: TGTGCCACCGAGCCCACAGGGGGCGGGAGTCAGCCCCAGCATTTT.

The chain carries TRBV7-2 and TRBJ2-3; 11 bases are a match to TRBD2. CDR3 length: 15 residues. V was pared by 5 bases and J by 5 bases, with 6 bases of the junction left unmatched. The V gene's germline CDR1 is SGHTA and CDR2 FQGNSA. The DNA of the CDR3 is TGTGCCAGCAGCCGGCTAGCGGGGGGACAAGATACGCAGTATTTT. It specifies CASSRLAGGQDTQYF. The full variable domain, with the rest looked up from reference TRBV7-2 and TRBJ2-3, is GAGVSQSPSNKVTEKGKDVELRCDPISGHTALYWYRQSLGQGLEFLIYFQGNSAPDKSGLPSDRFSAERTGGSVSTLTIQRTQQEDSAVYLCASSRLAGGQDTQYFGPGTRLTVL.

The rearrangement uses TRBV7-2 and TRBJ2-7; D possibly uses TRBD1 or TRBD2 (5 bases each). Germline lookup yields CDR1 SGHTA and CDR2 FQGNSA. This CDR3 comprises 14 residues. Trimming cost V 5 bases and J 2 bases, with 13 bases left between them. The CDR3 bases are TGTGCCAGCAGCCCCTTCGAGGGGACCTACGAGCAGTACTTC. As protein: CASSPFEGTYEQYF.